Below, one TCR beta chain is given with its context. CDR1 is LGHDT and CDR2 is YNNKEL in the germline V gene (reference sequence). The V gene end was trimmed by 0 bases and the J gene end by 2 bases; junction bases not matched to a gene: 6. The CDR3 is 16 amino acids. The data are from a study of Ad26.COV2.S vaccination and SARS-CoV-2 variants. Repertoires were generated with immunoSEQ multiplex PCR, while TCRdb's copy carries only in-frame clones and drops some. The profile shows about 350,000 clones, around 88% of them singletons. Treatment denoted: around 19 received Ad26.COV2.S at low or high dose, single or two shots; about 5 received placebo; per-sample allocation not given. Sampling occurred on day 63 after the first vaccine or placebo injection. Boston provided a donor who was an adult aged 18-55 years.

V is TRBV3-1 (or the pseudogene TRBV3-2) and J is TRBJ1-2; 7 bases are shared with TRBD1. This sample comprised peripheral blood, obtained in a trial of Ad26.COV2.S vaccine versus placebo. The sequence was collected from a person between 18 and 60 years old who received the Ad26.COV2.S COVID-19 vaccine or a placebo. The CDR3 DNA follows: TGTGCCAGCAGCCAAGAAAGGCAGACAGGGAACTATGGCTACACCTTC. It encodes CASSQERQTGNYGYTF.